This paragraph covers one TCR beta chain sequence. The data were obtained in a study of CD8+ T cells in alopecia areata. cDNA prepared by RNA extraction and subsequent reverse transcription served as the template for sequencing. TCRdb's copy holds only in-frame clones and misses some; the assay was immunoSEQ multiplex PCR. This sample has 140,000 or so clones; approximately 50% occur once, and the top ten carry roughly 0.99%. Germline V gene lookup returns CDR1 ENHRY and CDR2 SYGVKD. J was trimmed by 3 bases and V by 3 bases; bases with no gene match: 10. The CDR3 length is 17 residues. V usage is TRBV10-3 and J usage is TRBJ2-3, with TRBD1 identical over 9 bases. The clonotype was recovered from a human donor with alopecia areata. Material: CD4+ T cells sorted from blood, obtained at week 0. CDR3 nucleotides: TGTGCCATCAGTGATCACCAGACAGGGGGTAGAACAGATACGCAGTATTTT. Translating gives CAISDHQTGGRTDTQYF.